Presented here are 22 T cell receptor beta chains from one specimen sequenced in a study of blood T cell repertoires in COVID-19. Assay: immunoSEQ multiplex PCR; the TCRdb copy retains only in-frame clones and omits some. The table has 270,000 or so clones, almost 90% seen once. The sequencing input was peripheral blood. The receptors shown here come from a woman aged 55 to 70 with COVID-19, enrolled during active disease.

The CDR3 nucleotides are TGTGCCAGCAGTCCTACTAGCGGGGTTTACAATGAGCAGTTCTTC. Encoded protein: CASSPTSGVYNEQFF. This chain links TRBV3-1 (or the pseudogene TRBV3-2) with TRBJ2-1; 10 nucleotides align to TRBD2. CDR3 length: 15 amino acids. J was trimmed by 4 bases and V by 6 bases; bases with no gene match: 6. Germline V gene data show CDR1 as LGHDT and CDR2 as YNNKEL (reference sequence).

The chain has TRBV5-4 and TRBJ2-7; tentative D call: TRBD1 (6 bases). The V gene's germline CDR1 is SGHNT and CDR2 YYREEE (reference sequence). V dropped 2 bases and J dropped 3 bases, with 18 bases sitting between them. CDR3 length: 16 residues. The CDR3, as DNA: TGTGCCAGCAGCTTCGCCGGGCAGGGGCCGATCTACGAGCAGTACTTC. Its protein product is CASSFAGQGPIYEQYF.

The V call is TRBV6-5, the J call TRBJ2-1; 8 nucleotides line up with TRBD1. CDR1 MNHEY and CDR2 SVGAGI come from the germline V gene. The CDR3 loop spans 14 amino acids. With 5 bases clipped from V and 3 bases from J, the junction kept 3 bases outside the gene matches. This chain's CDR3 is CASSRQGYYNEQFF. CDR3 sequence (DNA): TGTGCCAGCAGTCGACAGGGGTACTACAATGAGCAGTTCTTC.

The CDR3: CASIHYREMNTEAFF. The DNA of the CDR3 is TGTGCCAGCATACACTACAGGGAGATGAACACTGAAGCTTTCTTT. V and J are TRBV5-6 and TRBJ1-1, with D maybe TRBD1 (6 bases). The germline gives CDR1 SGHDT, CDR2 YYEEEE. This CDR3 comprises 15 residues. The V end was cut by 6 bases, the J end by 0 bases, with 15 bases between.

The rearrangement uses TRBV30 and TRBJ1-1; the D gene is possibly TRBD1 (6 bases). The CDR3 has 17 amino acids. Per germline, CDR1 GTSNPN and CDR2 SVGIG (reference sequence). The V end was cut by 0 bases, the J end by 1 base, with 18 bases between. The CDR3 spells CAWSVVLGLQGNTEAFF. The CDR3 DNA is TGTGCCTGGAGTGTGGTTCTAGGGCTACAGGGGAACACTGAAGCTTTCTTT.

This clone is medium-sized within its sample. The rearrangement links TRBV3-1 (or the pseudogene TRBV3-2) to TRBJ1-3; no firm D call. Per the germline V gene, CDR1 is LGHDT and CDR2 is YNNKEL (reference sequence). The CDR3 spans 13 residues. V was shortened by 2 bases and J by 7 bases, with 9 bases between the two germline ends. The CDR3 loop reads CASSQLPQNTIYF. The CDR3 DNA is TGTGCCAGCAGCCAACTACCACAGAACACCATATATTTT.

J is TRBJ2-5 and V is TRBV6-2 or TRBV6-3; no definite D call. Trimming stripped 2 bases from V and 0 bases from J, with 16 bases between. Germline values: CDR1 MNHEY, CDR2 SVGEGT. The CDR3 sequence is 17 residues long. In nucleotides, the CDR3 is TGTGCCAGCAGTTACCCCAAGAGAGGCGAGTACCAAGAGACCCAGTACTTC. It translates to CASSYPKRGEYQETQYF.

The V call is TRBV4-1, the J call TRBJ2-5, with TRBD2 as a possible D gene (5 bases). V lost 4 bases and J lost 1, with 7 bases in between. The CDR3 has 13 amino acids. CDR1 is MGHRA and CDR2 is YSYEKL in the germline V gene. CDR3 in amino acids: CASSRGPQETQYF. For the CDR3, the DNA is TGCGCCAGCAGCCGAGGGCCCCAAGAGACCCAGTACTTC.

This sequence joins TRBV3-1 (or the pseudogene TRBV3-2) and TRBJ2-3, with no clear D. Germline CDR1 reads LGHDT; CDR2 reads YNNKEL (reference sequence). Trimming took off 1 base at V and 6 bases at J, with 14 bases between the two ends. There are 15 residues in the CDR3. The CDR3 is CASSQGPNVPDTQYF. As DNA, the CDR3 is TGTGCCAGCAGCCAAGGCCCTAACGTCCCTGATACGCAGTATTTT.

The V and J genes are TRBV2 and TRBJ1-6; D might be TRBD1 (5 bases). V lost 5 bases and J 2 bases, leaving 10 bases between the germline ends. CDR1 and CDR2 (germline): SNHLY, FYNNEI. The CDR3 runs to 15 residues. The CDR3 region is CASSWGEAYNSPLHF. The CDR3 DNA sequence: TGTGCCAGCAGTTGGGGGGAAGCCTATAATTCACCCCTCCACTTT.

V is TRBV19 and J is TRBJ1-2; D gene uncertain. The germline V gene has CDR1 LNHDA and CDR2 SQIVND (reference sequence). V lost 7 bases and J lost 4, with 13 bases in between. This CDR3 spans 13 amino acids. CDR3 sequence: CASNLRTGYGYTF. For the CDR3, the DNA is TGTGCCAGTAATTTGAGGACTGGCTATGGCTACACCTTC.

This sequence joins TRBV10-3 and TRBJ2-1; 10 bases line up with TRBD1. Germline CDR1 reads ENHRY; CDR2 reads SYGVKD. This CDR3 region has 14 residues. The trim removed 2 bases at V and 8 bases at J, leaving 3 bases unmatched. CDR3 loop: CAISEGQGEDEQFF. In DNA, the CDR3 is TGTGCCATCAGTGAGGGACAGGGGGAGGATGAGCAGTTCTTC.

V is TRBV7-3 and J is TRBJ2-2, with D unresolved. The germline CDR1 and CDR2 sequences are SGHTA and FQGTGA. The CDR3 totals 15 residues. V lost 5 bases and J lost 4, with 14 bases in between. The CDR3 loop reads CASSPFPPPTGELFF. DNA of the CDR3: TGTGCCAGCAGCCCCTTTCCTCCCCCCACCGGGGAGCTGTTTTTT.

This chain links TRBV5-4 with TRBJ2-1; TRBD1 matches 8 bases. The CDR3 consists of 14 residues. The germline CDR1 and CDR2 sequences are SGHNT and YYREEE (reference sequence). The trim removed 4 bases at V and 7 bases at J, leaving 7 bases unmatched. The CDR3 region is CASSLRTGRNEQFF. The DNA for the CDR3 is TGTGCCAGCAGCCTCCGGACAGGGAGGAATGAGCAGTTCTTC.

The chain joins TRBV19 to TRBJ1-5, with 9 nucleotides matching TRBD1. Germline loops: CDR1 LNHDA, CDR2 SQIVND (reference sequence). V lost 8 bases and J lost 9; bases outside the gene matches: 8. The CDR3 runs to 13 residues. Written as DNA, the CDR3 is TGTGCCAGTGAGGACAGGGGCCACGGGCCCCAGCATTTT. Translation: CASEDRGHGPQHF. Full variable domain (remainder filled in from reference TRBV19 and TRBJ1-5): DGGITQSPKYLFRKEGQNVTLSCEQNLNHDAMYWYRQDPGQGLRLIYYSQIVNDFQKGDIAEGYSVSREKKESFPLTVTSAQKNPTAFYLCASEDRGHGPQHFGDGTRLSIL.

The chain recombines TRBV7-3 with TRBJ2-1, with 11 positions matching TRBD2. CDR3 size: 15 residues. CDR1 and CDR2 from the germline V gene are SGHTA and FQGTGA. Trimming removed 5 bases from V and 6 bases from J; junction bases left unmatched: 6. The CDR3 spells CASSTKLAGANEQFF. CDR3 DNA sequence: TGTGCCAGCAGCACCAAACTAGCGGGGGCCAATGAGCAGTTCTTC.

The chain carries TRBV9 and TRBJ1-1; possibly TRBD1 for D (6 bases). The germline gives CDR1 SGDLS, CDR2 YYNGEE. Trimming took 3 bases from V and 3 from J, leaving 9 bases between them. The CDR3 totals 13 residues. The CDR3 nucleotides are TGTGCCAGCAGCGATACAGGGCACACTGAAGCTTTCTTT. Protein sequence: CASSDTGHTEAFF.

The chain joins TRBV9 to TRBJ2-3; D possibly corresponds to TRBD2 (7 bases). The CDR3 has 17 residues. Trimming took off 4 bases at V and 2 bases at J, with 20 bases between the two ends. The germline CDR1 and CDR2 sequences are SGDLS and YYNGEE. The CDR3 region is CASSPGGAGANTDTQYF. As DNA, the CDR3 is TGTGCCAGCAGCCCTGGAGGGGCGGGGGCTAACACAGATACGCAGTATTTT.

This clone was detected only once. The chain uses TRBV19 and TRBJ1-1; a possible D gene is TRBD1 (5 bases). The V gene's germline CDR1 is LNHDA and CDR2 SQIVND (reference sequence). The ends were cut back, 7 bases at V and 5 bases at J, with 11 bases in the middle. CDR3 length equals 12 residues. This CDR3 reads CASKRGWTEAFF. In DNA, the CDR3 is TGTGCCAGTAAAAGGGGTTGGACTGAAGCTTTCTTT.

V and J are TRBV5-6 and TRBJ1-6, with 7 positions matching TRBD1. The CDR3 totals 14 residues. Germline loops: CDR1 SGHDT, CDR2 YYEEEE. J lost 7 bases, V lost 2 bases, and 3 bases had no gene match. This CDR3 is CASSFGGGNSPLHF. In nucleotides, the CDR3 is TGTGCCAGCAGCTTCGGAGGGGGCAATTCACCCCTCCACTTT. Looking up the rest from reference TRBV5-6 and TRBJ1-6 gives the full variable domain: DAGVTQSPTHLIKTRGQQVTLRCSPKSGHDTVSWYQQALGQGPQFIFQYYEEEERQRGNFPDRFSGHQFPNYSSELNVNALLLGDSALYLCASSFGGGNSPLHFGNGTRLTVT.

The chain is built from TRBV19 and TRBJ2-2; 8 bases match TRBD2. The CDR3 is 17 residues long. After removal of 3 bases from V and 1 base from J, the junction contained 7 bases not matched to a gene. Germline V gives CDR1 LNHDA, CDR2 SQIVND (reference sequence). The CDR3 is CASSMGGLAGNTGELFF. The CDR3 DNA follows: TGTGCCAGTAGTATGGGGGGCCTAGCGGGGAACACCGGGGAGCTGTTTTTT.

The chain has TRBV18 and TRBJ1-5; tentative D call: TRBD1 (5 bases). The CDR3 has 13 residues. V was clipped by 6 bases and J by 4 bases, with 10 bases between them. Germline V gene data show CDR1 as KGHSH and CDR2 as LQKENI. The CDR3 region is CASSTTDNQPQHF. CDR3 DNA sequence: TGTGCCAGCTCCACGACAGATAATCAGCCCCAGCATTTT. Together with reference TRBV18 and TRBJ1-5, the CDR3 gives the full variable domain: NAGVMQNPRHLVRRRGQEARLRCSPMKGHSHVYWYRQLPEEGLKFMVYLQKENIIDESGMPKERFSAEFPKEGPSILRIQQVVRGDSAAYFCASSTTDNQPQHFGDGTRLSIL.